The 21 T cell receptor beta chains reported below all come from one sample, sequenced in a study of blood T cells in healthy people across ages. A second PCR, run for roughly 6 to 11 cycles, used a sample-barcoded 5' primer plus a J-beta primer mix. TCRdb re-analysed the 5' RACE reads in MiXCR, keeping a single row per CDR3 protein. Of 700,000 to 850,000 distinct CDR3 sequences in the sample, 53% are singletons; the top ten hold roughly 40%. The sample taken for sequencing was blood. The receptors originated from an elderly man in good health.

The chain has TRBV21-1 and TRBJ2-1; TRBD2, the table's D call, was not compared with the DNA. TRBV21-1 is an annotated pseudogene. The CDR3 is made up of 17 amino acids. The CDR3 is CASSPVGRESSYNEQFF. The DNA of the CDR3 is TGTGCCAGCAGCCCTGTAGGGCGGGAGAGCTCCTACAATGAGCAGTTCTTC.

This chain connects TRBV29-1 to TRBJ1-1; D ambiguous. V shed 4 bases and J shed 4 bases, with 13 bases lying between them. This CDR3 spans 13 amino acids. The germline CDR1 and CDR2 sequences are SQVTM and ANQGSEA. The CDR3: CSVGLAASTEAFF. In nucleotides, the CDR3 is TGCAGCGTTGGGTTAGCAGCGAGCACTGAAGCTTTCTTT.

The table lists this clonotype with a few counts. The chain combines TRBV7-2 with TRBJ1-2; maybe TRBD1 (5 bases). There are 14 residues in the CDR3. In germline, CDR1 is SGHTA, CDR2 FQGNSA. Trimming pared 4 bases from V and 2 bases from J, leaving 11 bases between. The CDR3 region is CASSSGLSNYGYTF. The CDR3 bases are TGTGCCAGCAGCTCGGGACTTTCGAACTATGGCTACACCTTC.

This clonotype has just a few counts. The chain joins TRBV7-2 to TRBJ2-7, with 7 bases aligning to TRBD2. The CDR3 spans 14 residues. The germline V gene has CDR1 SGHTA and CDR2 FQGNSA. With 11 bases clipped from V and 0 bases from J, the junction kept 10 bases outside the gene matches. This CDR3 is CAGGGSGYSYEQYF. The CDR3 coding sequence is TGTGCCGGAGGTGGTAGCGGGTACTCCTACGAGCAGTACTTC.

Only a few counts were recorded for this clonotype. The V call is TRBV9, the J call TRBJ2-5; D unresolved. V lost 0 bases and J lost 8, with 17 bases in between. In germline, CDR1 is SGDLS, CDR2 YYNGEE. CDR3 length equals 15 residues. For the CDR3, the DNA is TGTGCCAGCAGCGTAGATGGCGGTCCGGTGCGAACCCAGTACTTC. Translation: CASSVDGGPVRTQYF.

The CDR3 region is CASSPLGPASAQRQFF. CDR3 nucleotides: TGTGCCAGCAGCCCGCTGGGCCCGGCTAGCGCCCAACGGCAGTTCTTC. V and J are TRBV7-2 and TRBJ2-1, with D perhaps matching TRBD2 (6 bases). CDR1 and CDR2 (germline): SGHTA, FQGNSA. The CDR3 covers 16 residues. Trimming stripped 5 bases from V and 12 bases from J, with 26 bases between.

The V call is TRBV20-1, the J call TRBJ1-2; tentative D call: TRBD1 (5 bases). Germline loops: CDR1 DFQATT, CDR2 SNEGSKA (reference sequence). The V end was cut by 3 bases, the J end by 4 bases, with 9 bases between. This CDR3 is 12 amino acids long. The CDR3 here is CSASGGSYGYTF. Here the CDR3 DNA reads TGCAGTGCTAGCGGGGGATCCTATGGCTACACCTTC.

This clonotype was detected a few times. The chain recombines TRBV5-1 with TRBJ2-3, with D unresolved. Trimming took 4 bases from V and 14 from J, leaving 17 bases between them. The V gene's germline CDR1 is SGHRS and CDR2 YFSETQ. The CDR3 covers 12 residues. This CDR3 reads CASSPHPRDAYF. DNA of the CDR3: TGCGCCAGCAGCCCCCACCCCAGAGACGCGTATTTT.

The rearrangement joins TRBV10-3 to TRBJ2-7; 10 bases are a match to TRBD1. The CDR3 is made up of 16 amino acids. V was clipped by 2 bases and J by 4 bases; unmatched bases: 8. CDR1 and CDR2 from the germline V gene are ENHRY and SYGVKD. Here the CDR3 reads CAISEEDRGEWYEQYF. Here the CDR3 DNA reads TGTGCCATCAGTGAGGAGGACAGGGGGGAATGGTACGAGCAGTACTTC.

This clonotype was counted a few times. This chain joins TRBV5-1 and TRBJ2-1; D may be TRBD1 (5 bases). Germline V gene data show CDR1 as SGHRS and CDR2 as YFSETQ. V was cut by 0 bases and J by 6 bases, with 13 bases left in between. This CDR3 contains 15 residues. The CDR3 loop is CASSLEGSTPNEQFF. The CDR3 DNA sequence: TGCGCCAGCAGCTTGGAGGGGTCTACCCCCAATGAGCAGTTCTTC.

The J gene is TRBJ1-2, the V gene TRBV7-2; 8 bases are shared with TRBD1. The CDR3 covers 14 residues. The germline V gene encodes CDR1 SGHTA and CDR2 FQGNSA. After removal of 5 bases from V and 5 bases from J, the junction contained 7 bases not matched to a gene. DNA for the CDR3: TGTGCCAGCAGCCCCGTGACAGGGGCGTATGGCTACACCTTC. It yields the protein CASSPVTGAYGYTF.

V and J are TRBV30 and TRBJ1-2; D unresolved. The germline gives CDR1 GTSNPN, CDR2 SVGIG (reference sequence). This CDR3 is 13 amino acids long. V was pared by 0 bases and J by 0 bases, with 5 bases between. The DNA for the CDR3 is TGTGCCTGGAGTGTTGAGCCTAACTATGGCTACACCTTC. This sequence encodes CAWSVEPNYGYTF.

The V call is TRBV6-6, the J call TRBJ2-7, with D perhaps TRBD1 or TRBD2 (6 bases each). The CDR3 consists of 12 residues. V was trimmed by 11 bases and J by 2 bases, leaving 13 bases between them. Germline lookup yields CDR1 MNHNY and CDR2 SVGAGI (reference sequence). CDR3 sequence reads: CAAGGNTYEQYF. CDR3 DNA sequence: TGTGCCGCCGGGGGCAACACCTACGAGCAGTACTTC.

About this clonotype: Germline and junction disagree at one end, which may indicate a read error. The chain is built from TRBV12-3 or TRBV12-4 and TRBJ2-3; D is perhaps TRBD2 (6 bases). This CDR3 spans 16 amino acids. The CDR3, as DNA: TGTGCCAGCAGCCGGATACCGGGACTCCGCACAGATGCGCAGTATTTT. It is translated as CASSRIPGLRTDAQYF.

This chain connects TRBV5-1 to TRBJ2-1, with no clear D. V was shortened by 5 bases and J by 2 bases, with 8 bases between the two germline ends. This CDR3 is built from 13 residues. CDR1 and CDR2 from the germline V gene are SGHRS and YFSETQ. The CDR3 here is CASSEATYNEQFF. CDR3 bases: TGCGCCAGCAGTGAAGCGACCTACAATGAGCAGTTCTTC.

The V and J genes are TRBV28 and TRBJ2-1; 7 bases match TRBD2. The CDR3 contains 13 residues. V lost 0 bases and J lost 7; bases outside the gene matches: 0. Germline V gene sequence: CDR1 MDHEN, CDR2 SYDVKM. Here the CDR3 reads CASSLWGGNEQFF. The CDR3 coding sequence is TGTGCCAGCAGTTTATGGGGGGGGAATGAGCAGTTCTTC.

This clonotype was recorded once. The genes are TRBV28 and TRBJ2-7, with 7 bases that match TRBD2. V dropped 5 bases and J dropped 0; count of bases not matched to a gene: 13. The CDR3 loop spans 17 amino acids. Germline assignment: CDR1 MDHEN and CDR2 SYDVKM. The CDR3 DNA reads TGTGCCAGCAGTACTCTAGGCGGGGGTGCCATCTCCTACGAGCAGTACTTC. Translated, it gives CASSTLGGGAISYEQYF.

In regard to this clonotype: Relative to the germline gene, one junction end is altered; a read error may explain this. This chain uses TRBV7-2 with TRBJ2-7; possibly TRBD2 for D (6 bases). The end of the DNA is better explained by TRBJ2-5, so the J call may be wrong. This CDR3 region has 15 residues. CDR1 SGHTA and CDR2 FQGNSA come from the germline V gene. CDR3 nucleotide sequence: TGTGCCAGCAGCTTAGCGAGCGGGCCCCAAAAGACCCAGTACTTC. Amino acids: CASSLASGPQKTQYF.

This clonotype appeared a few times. CDR3 residues: CSASPQGLRDRYAYF. CDR3 bases: TGCAGTGCTAGCCCCCAGGGATTAAGGGACAGATACGCGTATTTT. The chain combines TRBV20-1 with TRBJ2-3, with TRBD1 identical over 7 bases. This CDR3 has 15 amino acids. V was pared by 3 bases and J by 14 bases, with 20 bases of the junction left unmatched. Germline V CDR1 and CDR2: DFQATT, SNEGSKA (reference sequence).

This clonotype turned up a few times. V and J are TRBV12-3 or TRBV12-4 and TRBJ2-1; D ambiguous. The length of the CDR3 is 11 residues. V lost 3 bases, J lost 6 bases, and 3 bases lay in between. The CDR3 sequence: CASSFSNEQFF. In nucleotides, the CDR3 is TGTGCCAGCAGTTTTAGCAATGAGCAGTTCTTC.

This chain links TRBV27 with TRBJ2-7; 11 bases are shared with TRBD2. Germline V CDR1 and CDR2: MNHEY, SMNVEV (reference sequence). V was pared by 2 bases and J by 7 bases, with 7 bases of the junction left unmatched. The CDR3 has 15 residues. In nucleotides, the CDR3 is TGTGCCAGCAGTTTAATTGCAGGACTAGCGGGTGAGCAGTACTTC. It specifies CASSLIAGLAGEQYF.